This entry concerns a single TCR beta chain. Read data end 3 residues before the CDR3 end; the end is taken from the germline J gene. The data were taken from a study of T cells in women clearing cervical HPV infection. Using immunoSEQ multiplex PCR, the repertoire was profiled, and TCRdb retains in-frame clones only, with some absent. The specimen's table records 30,000 to 35,000 clones. The germline V and J ends were trimmed by 0 bases and 5 bases, with 11 bases remaining between them. CDR1 SGHRS and CDR2 YFSETQ come from the germline V gene. The CDR3 sequence is 14 residues long. The sample taken for sequencing was blood buffy coat. The gene calls are TRBV5-1 and TRBJ2-5; possibly TRBD1 for D (5 bases). This sequence originates from a woman between 18 and 70 years old with a cervical HPV16 infection that either progressed to CIN3+ or cleared (not recorded which). The DNA read from the CDR3 is TGCGCCAGCAGCTTGGGACAGAAGGCGGAGACC. Translated: CASSLGQKAET. The complete CDR3 protein is CASSLGQKAETQYF.